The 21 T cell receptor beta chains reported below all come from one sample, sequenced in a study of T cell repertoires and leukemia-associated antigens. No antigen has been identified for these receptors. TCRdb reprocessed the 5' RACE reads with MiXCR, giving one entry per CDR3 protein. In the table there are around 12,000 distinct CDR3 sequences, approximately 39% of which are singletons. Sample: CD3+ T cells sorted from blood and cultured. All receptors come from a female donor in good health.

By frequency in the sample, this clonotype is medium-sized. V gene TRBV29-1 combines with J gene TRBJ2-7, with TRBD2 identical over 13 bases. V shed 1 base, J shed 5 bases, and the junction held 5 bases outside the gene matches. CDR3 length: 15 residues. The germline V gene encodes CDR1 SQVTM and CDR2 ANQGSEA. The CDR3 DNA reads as TGCAGCGTTGAAGCGACTAGCGGGAGGCTGAACGAGCAGTACTTC. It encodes CSVEATSGRLNEQYF.

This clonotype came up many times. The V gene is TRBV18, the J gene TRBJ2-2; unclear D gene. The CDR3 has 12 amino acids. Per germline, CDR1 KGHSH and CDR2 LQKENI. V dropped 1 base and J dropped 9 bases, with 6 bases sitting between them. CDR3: CASSPLDRELFF. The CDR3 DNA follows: TGTGCCAGCTCACCACTGGACCGGGAGCTGTTTTTT. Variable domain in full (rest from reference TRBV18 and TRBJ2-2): NAGVMQNPRHLVRRRGQEARLRCSPMKGHSHVYWYRQLPEEGLKFMVYLQKENIIDESGMPKERFSAEFPKEGPSILRIQQVVRGDSAAYFCASSPLDRELFFGEGSRLTVL.

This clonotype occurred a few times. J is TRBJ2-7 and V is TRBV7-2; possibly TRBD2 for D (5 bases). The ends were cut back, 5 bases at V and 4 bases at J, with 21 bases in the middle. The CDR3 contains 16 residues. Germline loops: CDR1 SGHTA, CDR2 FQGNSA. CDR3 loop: CASSITSLASGYEQYF. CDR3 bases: TGTGCCAGCAGCATCACTTCTCTAGCATCTGGATACGAGCAGTACTTC.

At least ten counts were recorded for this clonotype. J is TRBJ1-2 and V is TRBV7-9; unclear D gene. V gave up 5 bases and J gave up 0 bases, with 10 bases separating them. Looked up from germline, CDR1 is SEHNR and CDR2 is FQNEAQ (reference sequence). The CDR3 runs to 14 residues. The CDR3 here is CASSLTTTNYGYTF. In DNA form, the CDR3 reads TGTGCCAGCAGCCTTACGACCACTAACTATGGCTACACCTTC.

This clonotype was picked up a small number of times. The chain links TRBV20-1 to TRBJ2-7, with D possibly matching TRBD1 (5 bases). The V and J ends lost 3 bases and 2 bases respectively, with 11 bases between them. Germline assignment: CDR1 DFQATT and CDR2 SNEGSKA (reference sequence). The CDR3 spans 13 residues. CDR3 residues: CSASVRETYEQYF. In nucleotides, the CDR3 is TGCAGTGCTAGCGTCAGGGAAACCTACGAGCAGTACTTC.

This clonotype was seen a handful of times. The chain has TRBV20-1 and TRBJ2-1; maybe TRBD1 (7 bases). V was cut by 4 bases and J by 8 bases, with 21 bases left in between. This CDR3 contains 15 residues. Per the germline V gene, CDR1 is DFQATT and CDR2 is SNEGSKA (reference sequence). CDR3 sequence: CSAIAGRGVSDEQFF. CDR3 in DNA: TGCAGTGCTATCGCGGGCAGGGGGGTAAGTGATGAGCAGTTCTTC.

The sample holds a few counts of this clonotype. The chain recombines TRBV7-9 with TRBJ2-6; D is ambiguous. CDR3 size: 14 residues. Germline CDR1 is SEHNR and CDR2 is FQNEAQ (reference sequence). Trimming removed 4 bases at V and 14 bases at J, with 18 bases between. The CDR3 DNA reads TGTGCCAGCAGCTCCTCGAGGAATTACATGCTCCTGACTTTC. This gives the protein CASSSSRNYMLLTF. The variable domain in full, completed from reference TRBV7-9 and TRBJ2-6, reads DTGVSQNPRHKITKRGQNVTFRCDPISEHNRLYWYRQTLGQGPEFLTYFQNEAQLEKSRLLSDRFSAERPKGSFSTLEIQRTEQGDSAMYLCASSSSRNYMLLTFGAGSRLTVL.

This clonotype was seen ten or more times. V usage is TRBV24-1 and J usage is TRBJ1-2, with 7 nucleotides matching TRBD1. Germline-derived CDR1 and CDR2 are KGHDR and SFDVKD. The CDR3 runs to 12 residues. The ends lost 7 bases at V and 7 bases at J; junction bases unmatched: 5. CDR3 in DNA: TGTGCCACCAGCCTGACAGGGAGTGGCTACACCTTC. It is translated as CATSLTGSGYTF.

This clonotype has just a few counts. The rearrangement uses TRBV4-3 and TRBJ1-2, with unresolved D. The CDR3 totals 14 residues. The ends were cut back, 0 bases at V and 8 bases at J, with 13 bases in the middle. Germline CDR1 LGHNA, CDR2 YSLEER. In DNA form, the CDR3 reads TGCGCCAGCAGCCAAGATTTAGCGGGGAGAGGCTACACCTTC. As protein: CASSQDLAGRGYTF.

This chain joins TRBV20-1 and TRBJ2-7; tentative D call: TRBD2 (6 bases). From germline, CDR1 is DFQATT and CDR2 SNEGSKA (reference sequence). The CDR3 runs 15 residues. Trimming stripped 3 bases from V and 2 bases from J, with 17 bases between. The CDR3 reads CSASALAVLPYEQYF. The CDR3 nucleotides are TGCAGTGCTAGCGCCTTAGCGGTCCTTCCCTACGAGCAGTACTTC.

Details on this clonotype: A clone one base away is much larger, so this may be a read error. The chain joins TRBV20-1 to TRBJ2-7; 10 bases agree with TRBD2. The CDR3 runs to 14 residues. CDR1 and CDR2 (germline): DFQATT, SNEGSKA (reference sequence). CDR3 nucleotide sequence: TGCAGTGCTCTCCCTAGCGGGAGATTCAACGAGCGGTACTTC. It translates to CSALPSGRFNERYF.

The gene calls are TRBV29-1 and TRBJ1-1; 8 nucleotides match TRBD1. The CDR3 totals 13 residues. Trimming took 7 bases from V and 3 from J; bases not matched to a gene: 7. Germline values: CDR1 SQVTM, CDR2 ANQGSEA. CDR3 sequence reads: CSGRTGRDTEAFF. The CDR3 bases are TGCAGCGGACGGACAGGGAGGGACACTGAAGCTTTCTTT.

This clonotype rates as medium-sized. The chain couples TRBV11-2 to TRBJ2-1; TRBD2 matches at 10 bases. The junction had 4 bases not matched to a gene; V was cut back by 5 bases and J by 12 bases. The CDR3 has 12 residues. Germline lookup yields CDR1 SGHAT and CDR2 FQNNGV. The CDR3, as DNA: TGTGCCAGCAGCCCTAGCGGGAGAGGGCAGTTCTTC. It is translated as CASSPSGRGQFF.

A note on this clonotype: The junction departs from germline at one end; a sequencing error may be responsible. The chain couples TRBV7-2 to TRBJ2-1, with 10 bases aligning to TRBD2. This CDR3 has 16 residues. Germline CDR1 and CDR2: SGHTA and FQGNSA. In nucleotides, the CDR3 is TGCGCCAGCAGCTCTCGGGCTAGCGGGGGAAAAAATGAGCAGTTCTTC. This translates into CASSSRASGGKNEQFF.

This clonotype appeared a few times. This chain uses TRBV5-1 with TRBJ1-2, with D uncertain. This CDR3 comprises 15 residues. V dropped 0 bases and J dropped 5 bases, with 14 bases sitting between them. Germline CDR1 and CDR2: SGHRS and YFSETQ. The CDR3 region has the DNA TGCGCCAGCAGCTTGGAAGAGGCAGCTCCATATGGCTACACCTTC. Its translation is CASSLEEAAPYGYTF.

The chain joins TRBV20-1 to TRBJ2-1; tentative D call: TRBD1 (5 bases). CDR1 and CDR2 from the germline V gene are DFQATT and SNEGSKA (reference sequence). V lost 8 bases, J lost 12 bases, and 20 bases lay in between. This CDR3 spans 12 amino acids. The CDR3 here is CSQGAPAGVQFF. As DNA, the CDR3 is TGCAGTCAAGGGGCCCCCGCAGGTGTGCAGTTCTTC.

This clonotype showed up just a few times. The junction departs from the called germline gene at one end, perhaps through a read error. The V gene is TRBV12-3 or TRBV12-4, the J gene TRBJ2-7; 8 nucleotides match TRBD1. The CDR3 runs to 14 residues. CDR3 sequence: CASSLGHPGGEQYF. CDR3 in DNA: TGTGCCAGCAGTTTGGGCCACCCAGGGGGCGAGCAGTACTTT.

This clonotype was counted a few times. In DNA, the CDR3 is TGCGCCAGCAGCTTGGGGCTAGCAAATGAGCAGTTCTTC. Its protein is CASSLGLANEQFF. The chain has TRBV5-1 and TRBJ2-1, with D possibly TRBD2 on 5 matching bases. Germline loops: CDR1 SGHRS, CDR2 YFSETQ. The CDR3 runs to 13 residues. Trimming cost V 0 bases and J 7 bases, with 8 bases left between them.

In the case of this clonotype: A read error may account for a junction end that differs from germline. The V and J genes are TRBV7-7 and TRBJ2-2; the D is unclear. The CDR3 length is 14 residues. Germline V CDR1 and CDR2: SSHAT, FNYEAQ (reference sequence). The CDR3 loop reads CASSLRLGPGELFF. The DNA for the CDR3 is TGTGCTAGCAGCTTGCGGCTGGGTCCCGGGGAGCTGTTTTTT.

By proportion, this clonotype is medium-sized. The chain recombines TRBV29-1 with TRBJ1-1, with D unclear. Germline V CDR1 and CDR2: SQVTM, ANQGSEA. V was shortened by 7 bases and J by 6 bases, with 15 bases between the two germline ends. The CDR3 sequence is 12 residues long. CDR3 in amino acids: CSAYPPGAEAFF. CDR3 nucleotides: TGCAGCGCTTACCCTCCGGGAGCTGAAGCTTTCTTT.

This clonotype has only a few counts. In DNA, the CDR3 is TGCGCCAGCAGCCAGGGGGTCCTAGCGGGAGGGCCGGATACGCAGTATTTT. The encoded protein is CASSQGVLAGGPDTQYF. V usage is TRBV4-1 and J usage is TRBJ2-3; 12 bases match TRBD2. The CDR3 totals 17 residues. V lost 3 bases, J lost 6 bases, and 10 bases stayed unmatched. Germline lookup yields CDR1 MGHRA and CDR2 YSYEKL.